In its sample, the clone carrying this T cell receptor (beta chain) was seen a few times. Its antigen is unknown. The sample comes from a study of human T cells and chemical hapten exposure. Overall study context: Each week of the approximately 26-week study, patients had diphenylcyclopropenone applied to the scalp. Study findings and constraints: A positive correlation with patch test score was shown by PT1 expanded TCR counts.

TCRdb processed the RACE reads anew with MiXCR; each CDR3 protein has one entry. This table holds some 180,000 distinct CDR3 sequences, approximately 26% found once. The CDR3 contains 13 residues. Per the germline V gene, CDR1 is LGHNA and CDR2 is YSLEER. Trimming stripped 2 bases from V and 8 bases from J, with 11 bases between. Time point noted: patch test 3, about 24 weeks after DPC sensitization. The treatment: therapeutic diphenylcyclopropenone sensitization with weekly scalp DPC. J is TRBJ2-3 and V is TRBV4-3; D is possibly TRBD2 (6 bases). The clonotype comes from a woman in her 40s with alopecia areata. Some clones in this sample may be carry-over from other donors' samples. The sample was whole blood, taken in connection with sensitization to the hapten diphenylcyclopropenone (DPC). Written as DNA, the CDR3 is TGCGCCAGCAGCCAAATAGATAGCGGTACGCAGTATTTT. Protein sequence: CASSQIDSGTQYF.